The source of this TCR beta chain is a study of T cells after yellow fever vaccination. Findings and limits, study-wide: Post-booster repertoires contained most primary-vaccination clones again (roughly 95% CD4, 85% to 90% CD8).

TCR cDNA, made by 5'RACE template switching, carried an added universal primer site and UMIs. TCRdb reprocessed the 5' RACE reads via MiXCR and lists one record per CDR3 protein. Among around 500,000 distinct CDR3 sequences, roughly 22% were seen once, and the ten largest hold about 16%. The V gene's germline CDR1 is SGHTA and CDR2 FQGNSA. The CDR3 spans 14 residues. V was pared by 2 bases and J by 7 bases, with 5 bases of the junction left unmatched. This clonotype was seen more than once but under ten times. No antigen is known for it. The source material was PBMCs, sampled approximately 22 days after the first yellow fever vaccination. This chain uses TRBV7-2 with TRBJ1-2, with 9 bases lining up with TRBD1. The TCR comes from a man younger than 35 who received the YFV17D yellow fever vaccine. CDR3 coding DNA: TGTGCCAGCAGCTTATGGGACAGGGTCGTTGGCTACACCTTC. This gives the protein CASSLWDRVVGYTF.